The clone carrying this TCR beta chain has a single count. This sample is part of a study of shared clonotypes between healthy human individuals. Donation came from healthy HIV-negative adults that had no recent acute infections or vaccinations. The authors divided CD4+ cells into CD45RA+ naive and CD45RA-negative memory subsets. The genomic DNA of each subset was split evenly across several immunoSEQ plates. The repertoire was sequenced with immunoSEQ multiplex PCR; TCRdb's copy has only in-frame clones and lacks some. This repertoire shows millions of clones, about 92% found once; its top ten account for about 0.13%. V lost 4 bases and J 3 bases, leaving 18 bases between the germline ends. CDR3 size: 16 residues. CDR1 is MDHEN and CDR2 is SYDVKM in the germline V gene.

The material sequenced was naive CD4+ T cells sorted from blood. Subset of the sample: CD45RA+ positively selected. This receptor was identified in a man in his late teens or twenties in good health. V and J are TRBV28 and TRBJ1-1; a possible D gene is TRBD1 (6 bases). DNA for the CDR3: TGTGCCAGCAGTTCGTCAGGGCTTGAGGGGGACACTGAAGCTTTCTTT. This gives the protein CASSSSGLEGDTEAFF.